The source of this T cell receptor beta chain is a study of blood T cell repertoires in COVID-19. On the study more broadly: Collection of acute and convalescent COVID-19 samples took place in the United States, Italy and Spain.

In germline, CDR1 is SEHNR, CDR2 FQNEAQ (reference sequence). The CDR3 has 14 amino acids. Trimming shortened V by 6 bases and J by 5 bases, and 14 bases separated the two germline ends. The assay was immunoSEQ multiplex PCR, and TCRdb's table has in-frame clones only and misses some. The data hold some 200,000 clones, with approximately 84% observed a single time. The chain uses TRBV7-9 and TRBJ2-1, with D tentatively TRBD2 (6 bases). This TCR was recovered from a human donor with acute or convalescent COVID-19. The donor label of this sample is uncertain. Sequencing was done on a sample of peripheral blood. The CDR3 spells CASRSGSGHNEQFF. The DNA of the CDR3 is TGTGCCAGCAGAAGCGGGTCCGGGCACAATGAGCAGTTCTTC.